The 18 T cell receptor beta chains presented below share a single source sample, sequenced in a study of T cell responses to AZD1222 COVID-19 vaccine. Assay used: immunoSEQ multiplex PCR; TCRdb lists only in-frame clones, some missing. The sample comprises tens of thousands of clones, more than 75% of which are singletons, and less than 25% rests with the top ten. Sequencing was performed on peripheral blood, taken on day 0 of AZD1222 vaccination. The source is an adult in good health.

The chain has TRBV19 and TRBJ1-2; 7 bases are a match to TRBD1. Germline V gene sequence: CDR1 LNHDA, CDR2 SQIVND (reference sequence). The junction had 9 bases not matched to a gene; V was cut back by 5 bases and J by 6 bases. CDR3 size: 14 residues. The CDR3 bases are TGTGCCAGTAGTTTGCTCACGACAGGGAATGGCTACACCTTC. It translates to CASSLLTTGNGYTF.

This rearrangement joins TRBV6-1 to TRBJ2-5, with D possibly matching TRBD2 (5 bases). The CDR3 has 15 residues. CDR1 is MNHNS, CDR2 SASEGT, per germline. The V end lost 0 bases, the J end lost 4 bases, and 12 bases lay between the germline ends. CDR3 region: CASSEARGLGETQYF. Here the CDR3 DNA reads TGTGCCAGCAGTGAAGCCAGAGGGCTAGGAGAGACCCAGTACTTC.

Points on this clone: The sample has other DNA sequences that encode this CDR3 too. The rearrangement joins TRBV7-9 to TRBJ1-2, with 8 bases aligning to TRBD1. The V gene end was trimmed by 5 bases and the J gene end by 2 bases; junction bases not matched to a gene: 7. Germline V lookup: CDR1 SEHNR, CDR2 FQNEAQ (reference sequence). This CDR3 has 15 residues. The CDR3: CASSPGQGPNYGYTF. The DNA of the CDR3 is TGTGCCAGCAGCCCAGGACAGGGCCCGAACTATGGCTACACCTTC.

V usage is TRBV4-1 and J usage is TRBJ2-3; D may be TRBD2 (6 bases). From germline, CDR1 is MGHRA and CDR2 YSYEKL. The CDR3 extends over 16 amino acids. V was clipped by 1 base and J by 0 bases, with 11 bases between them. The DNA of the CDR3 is TGCGCCAGCAGCCAAGTCTCTAGCGTGAGCACAGATACGCAGTATTTT. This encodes CASSQVSSVSTDTQYF.

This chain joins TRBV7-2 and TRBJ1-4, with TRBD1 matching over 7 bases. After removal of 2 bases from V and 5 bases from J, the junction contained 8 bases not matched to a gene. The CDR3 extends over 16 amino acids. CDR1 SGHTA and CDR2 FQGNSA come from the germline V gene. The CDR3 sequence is CASSLPLTGSNEKLFF. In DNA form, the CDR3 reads TGTGCCAGCAGCTTACCTTTGACAGGGTCGAATGAAAAACTGTTTTTT.

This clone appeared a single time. The CDR3 bases are TGTGCCAGCAGCCAAGATCGTTGGGTCACAGATACGCAGTATTTT. It codes for CASSQDRWVTDTQYF. V usage is TRBV14 and J usage is TRBJ2-3; unclear D gene. CDR3 size: 15 residues. V lost 0 bases, J lost 2 bases, and 9 bases lay in between. CDR1 and CDR2 from the germline V gene are SGHDN and FVKESK.

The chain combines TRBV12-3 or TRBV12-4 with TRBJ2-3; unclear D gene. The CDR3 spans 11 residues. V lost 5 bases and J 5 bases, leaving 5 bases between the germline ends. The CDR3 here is CASSTQDTQYF. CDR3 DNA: TGTGCCAGCAGTACCCAAGATACGCAGTATTTT.

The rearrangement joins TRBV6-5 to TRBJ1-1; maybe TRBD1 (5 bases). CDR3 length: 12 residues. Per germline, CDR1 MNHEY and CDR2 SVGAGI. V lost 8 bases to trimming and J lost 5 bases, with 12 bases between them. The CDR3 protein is CASPQGVTEAFF. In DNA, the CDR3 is TGTGCCAGCCCCCAGGGAGTAACTGAAGCTTTCTTT.

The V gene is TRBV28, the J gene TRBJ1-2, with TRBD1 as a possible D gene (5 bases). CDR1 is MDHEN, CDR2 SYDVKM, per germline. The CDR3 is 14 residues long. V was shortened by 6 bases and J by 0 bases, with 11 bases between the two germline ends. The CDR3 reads CASSLRDANYGYTF. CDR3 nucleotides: TGTGCCAGCAGCCTTAGGGACGCTAACTATGGCTACACCTTC.

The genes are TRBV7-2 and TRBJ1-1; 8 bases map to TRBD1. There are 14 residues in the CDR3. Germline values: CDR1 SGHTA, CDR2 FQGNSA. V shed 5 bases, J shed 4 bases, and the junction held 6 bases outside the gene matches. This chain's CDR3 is CASSLHRGATEAFF. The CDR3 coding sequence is TGTGCCAGCAGCCTACACAGGGGGGCCACTGAAGCTTTCTTT.

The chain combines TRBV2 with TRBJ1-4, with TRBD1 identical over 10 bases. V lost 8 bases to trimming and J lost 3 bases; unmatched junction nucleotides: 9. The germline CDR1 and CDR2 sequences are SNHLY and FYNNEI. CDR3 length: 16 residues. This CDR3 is CASGTGTGASNEKLFF. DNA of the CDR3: TGTGCCAGCGGAACCGGGACAGGGGCTTCTAATGAAAAACTGTTTTTT.

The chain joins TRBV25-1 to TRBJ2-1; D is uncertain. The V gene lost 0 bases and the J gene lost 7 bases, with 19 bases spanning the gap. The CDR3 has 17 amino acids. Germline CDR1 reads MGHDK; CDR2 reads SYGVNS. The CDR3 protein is CASSEYGSGSGGNEQFF. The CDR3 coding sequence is TGTGCCAGCAGTGAATATGGATCTGGTTCGGGTGGGAATGAGCAGTTCTTC.

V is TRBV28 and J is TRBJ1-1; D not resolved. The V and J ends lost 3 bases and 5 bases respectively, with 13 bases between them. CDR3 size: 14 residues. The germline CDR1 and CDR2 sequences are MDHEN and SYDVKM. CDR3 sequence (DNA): TGTGCCAGCAGTTTCGGTTTCGGGTCAACTGAAGCTTTCTTT. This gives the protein CASSFGFGSTEAFF.

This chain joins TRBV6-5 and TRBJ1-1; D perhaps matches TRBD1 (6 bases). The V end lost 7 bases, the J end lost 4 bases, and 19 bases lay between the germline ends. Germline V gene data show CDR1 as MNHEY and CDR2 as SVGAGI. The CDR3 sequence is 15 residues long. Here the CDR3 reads CASTFPVGGSTEAFF. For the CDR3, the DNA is TGTGCCAGCACCTTTCCCGTGGGGGGCTCCACTGAAGCTTTCTTT.

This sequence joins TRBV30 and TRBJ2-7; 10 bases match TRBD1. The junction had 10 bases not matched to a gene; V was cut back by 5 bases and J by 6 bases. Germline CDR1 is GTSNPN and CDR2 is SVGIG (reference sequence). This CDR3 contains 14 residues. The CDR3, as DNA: TGTGCCTGGCGTTCCGGGACAGGGGTTTCCGAGCAGTACTTC. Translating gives CAWRSGTGVSEQYF.

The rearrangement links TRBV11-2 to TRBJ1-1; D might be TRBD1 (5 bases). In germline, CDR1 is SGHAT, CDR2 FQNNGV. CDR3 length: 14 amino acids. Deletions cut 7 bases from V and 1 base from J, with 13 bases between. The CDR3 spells CASNLVGGNTEAFF. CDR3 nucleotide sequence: TGTGCCAGCAACTTGGTCGGGGGGAACACTGAAGCTTTCTTT.

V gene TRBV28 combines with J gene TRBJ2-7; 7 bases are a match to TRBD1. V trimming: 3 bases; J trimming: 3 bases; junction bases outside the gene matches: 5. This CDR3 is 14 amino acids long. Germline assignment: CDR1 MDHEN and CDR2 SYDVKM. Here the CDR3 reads CASSLGTAHYEQYF. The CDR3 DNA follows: TGTGCCAGCAGTTTGGGGACAGCCCACTACGAGCAGTACTTC.

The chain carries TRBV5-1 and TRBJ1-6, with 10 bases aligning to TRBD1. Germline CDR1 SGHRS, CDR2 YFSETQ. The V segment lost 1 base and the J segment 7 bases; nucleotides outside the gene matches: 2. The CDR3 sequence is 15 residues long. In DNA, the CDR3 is TGCGCCAGCAGCTTGCCGGGACAGGGGAATTCACCCCTCCACTTT. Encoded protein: CASSLPGQGNSPLHF.